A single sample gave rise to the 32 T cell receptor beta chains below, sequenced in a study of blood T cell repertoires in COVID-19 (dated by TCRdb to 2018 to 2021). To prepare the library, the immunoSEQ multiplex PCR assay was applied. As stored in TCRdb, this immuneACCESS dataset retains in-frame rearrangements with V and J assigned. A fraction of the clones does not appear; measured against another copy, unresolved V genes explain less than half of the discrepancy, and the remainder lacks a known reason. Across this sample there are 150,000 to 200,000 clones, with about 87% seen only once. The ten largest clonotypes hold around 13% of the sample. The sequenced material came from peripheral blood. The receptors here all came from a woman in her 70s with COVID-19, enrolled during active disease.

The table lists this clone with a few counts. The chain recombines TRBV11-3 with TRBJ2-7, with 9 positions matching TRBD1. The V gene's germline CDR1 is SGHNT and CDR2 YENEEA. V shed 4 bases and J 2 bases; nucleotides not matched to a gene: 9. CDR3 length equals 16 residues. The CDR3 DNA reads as TGTGCCAGCAGCTCACAGGGGGCGGTCGGTACCTACGAGCAGTACTTC. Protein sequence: CASSSQGAVGTYEQYF.

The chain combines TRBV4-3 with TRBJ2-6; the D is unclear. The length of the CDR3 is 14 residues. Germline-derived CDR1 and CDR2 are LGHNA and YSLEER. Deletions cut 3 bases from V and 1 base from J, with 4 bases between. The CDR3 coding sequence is TGCGCCAGCAGCCATAATTCTGGGGCCAACGTCCTGACTTTC. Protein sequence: CASSHNSGANVLTF.

The CDR3 region has the DNA TGTGCCAGCAGTTACCAACAGGCTTATGGCTACACCTTC. Protein sequence: CASSYQQAYGYTF. The gene calls are TRBV6-5 and TRBJ1-2, with D perhaps TRBD1 (5 bases). The V end was cut by 2 bases, the J end by 5 bases, with 9 bases between. The CDR3 length is 13 residues. Germline CDR1 reads MNHEY; CDR2 reads SVGAGI.

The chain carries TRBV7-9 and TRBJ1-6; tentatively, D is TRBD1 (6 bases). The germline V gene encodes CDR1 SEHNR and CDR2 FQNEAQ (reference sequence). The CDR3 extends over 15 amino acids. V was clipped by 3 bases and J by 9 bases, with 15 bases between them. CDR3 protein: CASSFAGGGGSPLHF. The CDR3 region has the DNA TGTGCCAGCAGCTTCGCGGGGGGCGGAGGTTCACCCCTCCACTTT.

For the CDR3, the DNA is TGCGCCAGCAGCCAGGACACAAATAGCGGGAGATACAATGAGCAGTTCTTC. This encodes CASSQDTNSGRYNEQFF. V and J are TRBV4-3 and TRBJ2-1; 9 positions match TRBD2. Per the germline V gene, CDR1 is LGHNA and CDR2 is YSLEER. V was pared by 3 bases and J by 4 bases, with 10 bases of the junction left unmatched. CDR3 length: 17 residues.

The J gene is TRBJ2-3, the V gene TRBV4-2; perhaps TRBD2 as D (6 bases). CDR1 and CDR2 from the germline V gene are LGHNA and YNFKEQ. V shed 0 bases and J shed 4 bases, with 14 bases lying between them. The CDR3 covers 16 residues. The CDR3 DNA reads TGTGCCAGCAGCCAAGAAGGGGACTTGAGTCCAGATACGCAGTATTTT. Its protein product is CASSQEGDLSPDTQYF.

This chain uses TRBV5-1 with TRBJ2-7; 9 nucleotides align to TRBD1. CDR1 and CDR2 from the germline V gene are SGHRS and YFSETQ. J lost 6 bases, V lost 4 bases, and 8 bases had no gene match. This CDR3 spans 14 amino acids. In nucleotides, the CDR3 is TGCGCCAGCAGCATTTGGACAGGGGTGGTCGAGCAGTACTTC. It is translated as CASSIWTGVVEQYF.

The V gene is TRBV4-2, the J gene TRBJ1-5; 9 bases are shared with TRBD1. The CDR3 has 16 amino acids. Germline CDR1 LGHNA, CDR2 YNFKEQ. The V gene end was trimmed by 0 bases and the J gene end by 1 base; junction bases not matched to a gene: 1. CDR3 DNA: TGTGCCAGCAGCCAAGAGGGACAGGGAAGCAATCAGCCCCAGCATTTT. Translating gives CASSQEGQGSNQPQHF.

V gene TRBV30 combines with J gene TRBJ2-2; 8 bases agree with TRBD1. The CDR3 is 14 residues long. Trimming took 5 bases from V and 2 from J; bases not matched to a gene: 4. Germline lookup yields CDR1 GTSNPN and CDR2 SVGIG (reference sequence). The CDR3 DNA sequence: TGTGCCTGGGGGGGACAGGCAAACACCGGGGAGCTGTTTTTT. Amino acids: CAWGGQANTGELFF.

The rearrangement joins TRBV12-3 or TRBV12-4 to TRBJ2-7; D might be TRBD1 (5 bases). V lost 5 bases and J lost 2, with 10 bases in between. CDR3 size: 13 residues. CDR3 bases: TGTGCCAGCAGTGGGCAGGGTACCTACGAGCAGTACTTC. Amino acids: CASSGQGTYEQYF.

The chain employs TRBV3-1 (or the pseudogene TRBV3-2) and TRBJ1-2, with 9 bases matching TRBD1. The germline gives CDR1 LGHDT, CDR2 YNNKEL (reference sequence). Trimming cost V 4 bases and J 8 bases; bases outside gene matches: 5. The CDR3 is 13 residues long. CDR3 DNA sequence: TGTGCCAGCAGCCTACAGGGGGCAGGAGGCTACACCTTC. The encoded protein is CASSLQGAGGYTF.

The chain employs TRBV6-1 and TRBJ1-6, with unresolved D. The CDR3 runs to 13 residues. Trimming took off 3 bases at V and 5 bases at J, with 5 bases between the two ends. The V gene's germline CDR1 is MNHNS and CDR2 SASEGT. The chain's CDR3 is CASSEADNSPLHF. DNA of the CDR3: TGTGCCAGCAGTGAGGCCGATAATTCACCCCTCCACTTT.

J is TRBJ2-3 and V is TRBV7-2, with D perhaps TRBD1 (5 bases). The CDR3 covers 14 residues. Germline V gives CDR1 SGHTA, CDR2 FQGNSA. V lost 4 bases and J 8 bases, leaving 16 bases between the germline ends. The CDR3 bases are TGTGCCAGCAGCTCAGATGTGGGGCGTGTTACGCAGTATTTT. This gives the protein CASSSDVGRVTQYF. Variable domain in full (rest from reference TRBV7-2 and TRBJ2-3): GAGVSQSPSNKVTEKGKDVELRCDPISGHTALYWYRQSLGQGLEFLIYFQGNSAPDKSGLPSDRFSAERTGGSVSTLTIQRTQQEDSAVYLCASSSDVGRVTQYFGPGTRLTVL.

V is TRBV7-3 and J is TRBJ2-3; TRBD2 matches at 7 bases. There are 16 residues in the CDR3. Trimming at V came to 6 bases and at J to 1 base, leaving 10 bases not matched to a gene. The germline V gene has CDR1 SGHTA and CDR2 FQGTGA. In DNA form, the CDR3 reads TGTGCCAGCAGTCTTGCCGGGACTACCGGCACAGATACGCAGTATTTT. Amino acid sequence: CASSLAGTTGTDTQYF.

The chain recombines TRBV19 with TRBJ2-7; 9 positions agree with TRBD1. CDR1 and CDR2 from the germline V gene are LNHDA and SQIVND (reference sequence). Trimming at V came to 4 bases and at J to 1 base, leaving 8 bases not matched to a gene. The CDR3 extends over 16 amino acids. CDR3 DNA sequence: TGTGCCAGTAGTACCCGGAGACAGGGGGGGTCCTACGAGCAGTACTTC. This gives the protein CASSTRRQGGSYEQYF.

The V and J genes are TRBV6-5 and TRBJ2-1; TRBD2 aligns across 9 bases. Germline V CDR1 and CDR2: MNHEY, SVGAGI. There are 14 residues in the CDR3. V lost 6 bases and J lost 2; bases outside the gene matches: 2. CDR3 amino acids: CASRVAGAYNEQFF. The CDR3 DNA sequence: TGTGCCAGCAGGGTAGCGGGAGCCTACAATGAGCAGTTCTTC.

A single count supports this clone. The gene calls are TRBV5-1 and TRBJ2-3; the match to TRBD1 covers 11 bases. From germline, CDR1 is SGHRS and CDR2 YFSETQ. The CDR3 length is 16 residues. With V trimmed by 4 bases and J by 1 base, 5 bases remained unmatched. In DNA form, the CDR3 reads TGCGCCAGCAGCCACGGGACAGGGGGAGGCACAGATACGCAGTATTTT. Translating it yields CASSHGTGGGTDTQYF.

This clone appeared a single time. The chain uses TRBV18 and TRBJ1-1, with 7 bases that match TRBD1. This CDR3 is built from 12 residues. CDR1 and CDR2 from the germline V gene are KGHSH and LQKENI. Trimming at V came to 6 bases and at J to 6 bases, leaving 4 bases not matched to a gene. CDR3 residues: CASSPGTAEAFF. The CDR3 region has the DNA TGTGCCAGCTCGCCAGGGACAGCTGAAGCTTTCTTT.

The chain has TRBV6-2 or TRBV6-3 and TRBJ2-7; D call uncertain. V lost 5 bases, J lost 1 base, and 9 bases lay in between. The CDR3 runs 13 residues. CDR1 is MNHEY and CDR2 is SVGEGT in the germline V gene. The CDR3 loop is CASSLPGSYEQYF. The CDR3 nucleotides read TGTGCCAGCAGTCTCCCAGGATCCTACGAGCAGTACTTC.

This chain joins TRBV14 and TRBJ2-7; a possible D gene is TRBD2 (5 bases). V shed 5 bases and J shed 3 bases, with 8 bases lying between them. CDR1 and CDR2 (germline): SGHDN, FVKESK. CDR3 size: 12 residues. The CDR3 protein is CASSLLGYEQYF. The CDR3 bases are TGTGCCAGCAGCTTACTAGGCTACGAGCAGTACTTC.

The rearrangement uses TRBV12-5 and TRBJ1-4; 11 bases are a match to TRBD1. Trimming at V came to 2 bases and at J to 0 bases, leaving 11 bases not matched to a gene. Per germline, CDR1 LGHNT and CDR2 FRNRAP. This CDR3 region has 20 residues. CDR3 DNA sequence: TGTGCTAGTGGTTTGCCCCGGACAGGGGGCGACGGGGCAACTAATGAAAAACTGTTTTTT. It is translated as CASGLPRTGGDGATNEKLFF.

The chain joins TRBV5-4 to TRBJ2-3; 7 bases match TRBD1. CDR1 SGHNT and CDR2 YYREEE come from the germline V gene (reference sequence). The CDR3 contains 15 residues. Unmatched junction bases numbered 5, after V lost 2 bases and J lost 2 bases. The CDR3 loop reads CASSFGQGDTDTQYF. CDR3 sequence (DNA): TGTGCCAGCAGCTTCGGCCAGGGGGACACAGATACGCAGTATTTT.

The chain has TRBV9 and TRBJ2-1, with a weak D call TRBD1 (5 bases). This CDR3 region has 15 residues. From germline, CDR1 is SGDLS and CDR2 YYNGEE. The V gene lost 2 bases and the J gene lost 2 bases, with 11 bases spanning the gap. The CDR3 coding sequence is TGTGCCAGCAGCGTTCAAGACAGACCCTACAATGAGCAGTTCTTC. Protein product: CASSVQDRPYNEQFF.

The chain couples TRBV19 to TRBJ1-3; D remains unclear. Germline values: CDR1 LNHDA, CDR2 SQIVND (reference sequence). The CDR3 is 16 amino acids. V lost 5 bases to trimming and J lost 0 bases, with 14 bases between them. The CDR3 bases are TGTGCCAGTAGTCCGATTGCGGTTTACTCTGGAAACACCATATATTTT. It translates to CASSPIAVYSGNTIYF.

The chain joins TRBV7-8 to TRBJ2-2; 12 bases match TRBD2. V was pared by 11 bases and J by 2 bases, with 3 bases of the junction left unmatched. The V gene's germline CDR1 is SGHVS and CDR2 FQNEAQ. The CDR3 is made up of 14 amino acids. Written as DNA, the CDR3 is TGTGCCGGCGGACTAGCGGGAAACACCGGGGAGCTGTTTTTT. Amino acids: CAGGLAGNTGELFF.

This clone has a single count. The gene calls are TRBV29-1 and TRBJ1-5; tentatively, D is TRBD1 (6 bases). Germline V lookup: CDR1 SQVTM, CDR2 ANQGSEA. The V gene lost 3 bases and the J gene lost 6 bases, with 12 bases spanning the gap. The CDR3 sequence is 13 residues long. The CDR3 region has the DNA TGCAGCGTTGATCGGGGGGCGGGTCAGCCCCAGCATTTT. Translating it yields CSVDRGAGQPQHF. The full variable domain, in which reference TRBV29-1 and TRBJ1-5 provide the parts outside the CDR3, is SAVISQKPSRDICQRGTSLTIQCQVDSQVTMMFWYRQQPGQSLTLIATANQGSEATYESGFVIDKFPISRPNLTFSTLTVSNMSPEDSSIYLCSVDRGAGQPQHFGDGTRLSIL.

The CDR3 is CASRNKGPNTEAFF. In DNA form, the CDR3 reads TGTGCCAGCAGGAACAAGGGGCCGAACACTGAAGCTTTCTTT. V usage is TRBV6-5 and J usage is TRBJ1-1; weak D call: TRBD1 (5 bases). V was trimmed by 6 bases and J by 1 base, leaving 12 bases between them. CDR1 and CDR2 from the germline V gene are MNHEY and SVGAGI. The CDR3 is made up of 14 amino acids.

The CDR3 reads CASSKARDRDTYSNQPQHF. Here the CDR3 DNA reads TGTGCCAGCAGCAAAGCGCGGGACAGGGATACGTATAGCAATCAGCCCCAGCATTTT. This chain joins TRBV21-1 and TRBJ1-5; the table's D call TRBD1 went unverified against the DNA. TRBV21-1 is tagged as a pseudogene. The CDR3 is 19 amino acids.

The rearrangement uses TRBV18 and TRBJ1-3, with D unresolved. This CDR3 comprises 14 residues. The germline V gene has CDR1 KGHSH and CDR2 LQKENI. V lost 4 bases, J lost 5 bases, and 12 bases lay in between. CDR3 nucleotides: TGTGCCAGCTCACGGGCGACTAGGAGAAACACCATATATTTT. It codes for CASSRATRRNTIYF.

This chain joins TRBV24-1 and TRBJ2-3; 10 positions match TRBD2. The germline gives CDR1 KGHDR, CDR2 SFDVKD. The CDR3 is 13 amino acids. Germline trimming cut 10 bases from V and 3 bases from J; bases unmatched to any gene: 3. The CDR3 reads CATAGGPTDTQYF. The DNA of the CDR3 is TGTGCCACAGCGGGAGGGCCAACAGATACGCAGTATTTT.

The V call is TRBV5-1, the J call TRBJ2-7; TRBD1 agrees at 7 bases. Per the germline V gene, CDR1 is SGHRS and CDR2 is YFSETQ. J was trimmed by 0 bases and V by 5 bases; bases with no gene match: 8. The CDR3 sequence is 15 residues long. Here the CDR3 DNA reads TGCGCCAGCAGGGACACGGGACAGAACTCCTACGAGCAGTACTTC. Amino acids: CASRDTGQNSYEQYF.

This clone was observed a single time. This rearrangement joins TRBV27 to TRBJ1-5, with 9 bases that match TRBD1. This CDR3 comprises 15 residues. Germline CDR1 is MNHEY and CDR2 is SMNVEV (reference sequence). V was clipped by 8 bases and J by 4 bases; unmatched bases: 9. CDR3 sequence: CASGIGTGRNQPQHF. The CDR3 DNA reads TGTGCCAGCGGAATCGGGACAGGGAGAAATCAGCCCCAGCATTTT.